These 24 T cell receptor beta chains originate from one sample sequenced in a study of T cell changes during pregnancy in multiple sclerosis. Profiled with immunoSEQ multiplex PCR; TCRdb holds only in-frame clones, not every one. The sample lists approximately 100,000 clones; about 91% were seen once. The starting material was peripheral blood, obtained after pregnancy. Source of these receptors: a female donor with multiple sclerosis, enrolled in a pregnancy study.

The chain joins TRBV6-1 to TRBJ1-2; D call uncertain. Germline V lookup: CDR1 MNHNS, CDR2 SASEGT. Trimming removed 10 bases from V and 8 bases from J, with 11 bases in between. This CDR3 spans 10 amino acids. The CDR3 nucleotides are TGTGCCACCTCAAATCGGGGCTACACCTTC. It is translated as CATSNRGYTF.

V and J are TRBV18 and TRBJ2-2, with a tentative D call TRBD2 (5 bases). Between the trimmed V and J ends, which lost 5 bases and 7 bases, there was a span of 20 bases. Germline CDR1 reads KGHSH; CDR2 reads LQKENI. The CDR3 totals 16 residues. The CDR3 nucleotides read TGTGCCAGCTCAGGACCGGGGATGAGGACCAGCGGGGAGCTGTTTTTT. Its translation: CASSGPGMRTSGELFF.

This chain links TRBV6-6 with TRBJ2-1, with 7 bases lining up with TRBD1. The CDR3 length is 12 residues. The germline gives CDR1 MNHNY, CDR2 SVGAGI (reference sequence). J was trimmed by 7 bases and V by 6 bases; bases with no gene match: 3. CDR3 coding DNA: TGTGCCAGCAGATCACAGGGGAATGAGCAGTTCTTC. It translates to CASRSQGNEQFF.

The chain links TRBV11-2 to TRBJ2-3; TRBD2 might be the D (5 bases). Trimming left V 5 bases short and J 6 bases short, with 18 bases between. CDR1 and CDR2 (germline): SGHAT, FQNNGV. CDR3 length: 15 residues. The DNA for the CDR3 is TGTGCCAGCAGCCGTACTAGTTTCCGGGTGGATACGCAGTATTTT. Protein: CASSRTSFRVDTQYF.

The V and J genes are TRBV7-6 and TRBJ2-7, with 9 bases lining up with TRBD1. The junction had 13 bases not matched to a gene; V was cut back by 3 bases and J by 4 bases. CDR3 length equals 17 residues. CDR1 and CDR2 from the germline V gene are SGHVS and FNYEAQ. The CDR3 DNA is TGTGCCAGCAGCTTCTTTCAAGCCGGGACAGGGCCATACGAGCAGTACTTC. Encoded protein: CASSFFQAGTGPYEQYF.

The chain joins TRBV7-2 to TRBJ1-1; a possible D gene is TRBD1 (5 bases). V was trimmed by 5 bases and J by 0 bases, leaving 13 bases between them. This CDR3 has 15 residues. Germline V gene sequence: CDR1 SGHTA, CDR2 FQGNSA. CDR3 protein: CASSIAGRMNTEAFF. The CDR3 DNA is TGTGCCAGCAGCATTGCGGGACGGATGAACACTGAAGCTTTCTTT.

The chain combines TRBV7-9 with TRBJ1-2; D call uncertain. Germline V gene lookup returns CDR1 SEHNR and CDR2 FQNEAQ (reference sequence). There are 16 residues in the CDR3. The V gene lost 5 bases and the J gene lost 4 bases, with 20 bases spanning the gap. The CDR3 DNA follows: TGTGCCAGCAGCCCCGAAGCTGGCGCGGCGATCTATGGCTACACCTTC. Translation gives CASSPEAGAAIYGYTF.

V is TRBV6-5 and J is TRBJ2-1; 10 bases align to TRBD1. This CDR3 region has 15 residues. Per germline, CDR1 MNHEY and CDR2 SVGAGI. Germline trimming cut 0 bases from V and 7 bases from J; bases unmatched to any gene: 3. The CDR3: CASSYSGQGRNEQFF. The DNA for the CDR3 is TGTGCCAGCAGTTACTCGGGACAGGGGAGGAATGAGCAGTTCTTC.

The chain recombines TRBV7-9 with TRBJ1-4, with 7 bases aligning to TRBD1. The CDR3 consists of 17 residues. Looked up from germline, CDR1 is SEHNR and CDR2 is FQNEAQ (reference sequence). V was pared by 0 bases and J by 8 bases, with 12 bases of the junction left unmatched. The DNA for the CDR3 is TGTGCCAGCAGCTTAGCGTTCACAGGGGCCCGGGAAGAAAAACTGTTTTTT. This sequence encodes CASSLAFTGAREEKLFF.

This chain uses TRBV4-1 with TRBJ1-4, with 8 bases fitting TRBD1. Trimming at V came to 5 bases and at J to 8 bases, leaving 7 bases not matched to a gene. The CDR3 totals 14 residues. Germline values: CDR1 MGHRA, CDR2 YSYEKL. The CDR3 DNA is TGCGCCAGCAGCTTTCAGGGGGCTGGGGAAAAACTGTTTTTT. This translates into CASSFQGAGEKLFF.

The genes are TRBV5-1 and TRBJ2-5, with 9 bases aligning to TRBD2. V lost 3 bases, J lost 5 bases, and 5 bases stayed unmatched. The CDR3 sequence is 14 residues long. The germline V gene encodes CDR1 SGHRS and CDR2 YFSETQ. This CDR3 reads CASSWRGGRETQYF. As DNA, the CDR3 is TGCGCCAGCAGCTGGCGGGGGGGCCGGGAGACCCAGTACTTC.

The rearrangement links TRBV9 to TRBJ2-1; tentative D call: TRBD1 (7 bases). CDR1 is SGDLS, CDR2 YYNGEE, per germline. This CDR3 is built from 20 residues. V lost 0 bases to trimming and J lost 8 bases, with 30 bases between them. Here the CDR3 DNA reads TGTGCCAGCAGCGTAGATGGGGAGACAGGGAGGCCCGGCTATTTCTATGAGCAGTTCTTC. It codes for CASSVDGETGRPGYFYEQFF. Combining the CDR3 with reference TRBV9 and TRBJ2-1 gives the whole variable domain DSGVTQTPKHLITATGQRVTLRCSPRSGDLSVYWYQQSLDQGLQFLIQYYNGEERAKGNILERFSAQQFPDLHSELNLSSLELGDSALYFCASSVDGETGRPGYFYEQFFGPGTRLTVL.

The chain employs TRBV11-2 and TRBJ1-1; tentatively, D is TRBD1 (6 bases). The germline gives CDR1 SGHAT, CDR2 FQNNGV. V was trimmed by 4 bases and J by 1 base, leaving 16 bases between them. The CDR3 has 16 amino acids. The CDR3 sequence: CASSSRIGGPNTEAFF. CDR3 nucleotide sequence: TGTGCCAGCAGCTCCCGAATAGGGGGTCCGAACACTGAAGCTTTCTTT.

The CDR3 DNA follows: TGCGCCAGCAGCCGAGGCAGGGGCTACGAGCAGTACTTC. It is translated as CASSRGRGYEQYF. This sequence joins TRBV4-3 and TRBJ2-7, with TRBD1 as a possible D gene (6 bases). CDR3 length: 13 amino acids. Germline assignment: CDR1 LGHNA and CDR2 YSLEER. V lost 4 bases and J 3 bases, leaving 10 bases between the germline ends.

This clone was seen once. The J gene is TRBJ1-2, the V gene TRBV7-2, with D maybe TRBD1 (5 bases). The V gene's germline CDR1 is SGHTA and CDR2 FQGNSA. Trimming removed 3 bases at V and 4 bases at J, with 12 bases between. The CDR3 extends over 14 amino acids. The CDR3 DNA follows: TGTGCCAGCAGCTTCGACAGAGGTACCTATGGCTACACCTTC. Translation: CASSFDRGTYGYTF.

The rearrangement links TRBV29-1 to TRBJ1-1, with D unclear. The CDR3 is 13 amino acids. Trimming pared 4 bases from V and 4 bases from J, leaving 13 bases between. CDR1 and CDR2 from the germline V gene are SQVTM and ANQGSEA. The CDR3 protein is CSVALQKSTEAFF. In nucleotides, the CDR3 is TGCAGCGTTGCCTTACAGAAATCCACTGAAGCTTTCTTT.

Here the CDR3 DNA reads TGTGCCAGTCTGGGCCCAAACTATGGCTACACCTTC. It encodes CASLGPNYGYTF. V usage is TRBV19 and J usage is TRBJ1-2; D call uncertain. The CDR3 totals 12 residues. The germline V and J ends were trimmed by 8 bases and 2 bases, with 9 bases remaining between them. The germline V gene has CDR1 LNHDA and CDR2 SQIVND (reference sequence).

V and J are TRBV5-1 and TRBJ2-5, with 10 bases lining up with TRBD1. With 4 bases clipped from V and 2 bases from J, the junction kept 8 bases outside the gene matches. The CDR3 is made up of 16 amino acids. Per the germline V gene, CDR1 is SGHRS and CDR2 is YFSETQ. This CDR3 is CASSIPGTGVQETQYF. CDR3 DNA: TGCGCCAGCAGCATCCCCGGGACAGGGGTGCAAGAGACCCAGTACTTC.

V usage is TRBV5-1 and J usage is TRBJ2-6, with D possibly TRBD1 on 6 matching bases. V was shortened by 7 bases and J by 0 bases, with 17 bases between the two germline ends. Germline values: CDR1 SGHRS, CDR2 YFSETQ. This CDR3 is 17 amino acids long. This CDR3 reads CASPFGTPTSGANVLTF. CDR3 DNA: TGCGCCAGCCCCTTCGGGACACCGACCTCTGGGGCCAACGTCCTGACTTTC.

CDR3 sequence (DNA): TGTGCCATCAGTACCCGGGCGGGAGCGGCAGATACGCAGTATTTT. Amino acids: CAISTRAGAADTQYF. V usage is TRBV10-3 and J usage is TRBJ2-3; 7 nucleotides match TRBD2. V lost 5 bases and J lost 4; bases outside the gene matches: 9. This CDR3 spans 15 amino acids. Germline loops: CDR1 ENHRY, CDR2 SYGVKD.

V is TRBV28 and J is TRBJ2-6; no reliable D call. From germline, CDR1 is MDHEN and CDR2 SYDVKM. V lost 2 bases, J lost 4 bases, and 3 bases lay in between. The CDR3 totals 13 residues. CDR3 nucleotides: TGTGCCAGCAGTTTAACAGGGGCCAACGTCCTGACTTTC. This encodes CASSLTGANVLTF.

The chain's CDR3 is CASSQVGSGSPPYEQYF. CDR3 bases: TGTGCCAGCAGCCAAGTGGGTAGCGGGAGTCCGCCGTACGAGCAGTACTTC. The gene calls are TRBV14 and TRBJ2-7; 9 bases are shared with TRBD2. Germline V gene sequence: CDR1 SGHDN, CDR2 FVKESK. V dropped 1 base and J dropped 4; count of bases not matched to a gene: 11. The CDR3 is 17 amino acids.

The chain has TRBV6-1 and TRBJ1-6, with TRBD1 identical over 7 bases. The CDR3 is 20 residues long. CDR1 is MNHNS, CDR2 SASEGT, per germline. The V gene end was trimmed by 4 bases and the J gene end by 0 bases; junction bases not matched to a gene: 15. CDR3 DNA sequence: TGTGCCAGCAGTGCCACTCCAGGGGGTGGATTTAGCTCCTATAATTCACCCCTCCACTTT. Translation: CASSATPGGGFSSYNSPLHF.

The V call is TRBV4-1, the J call TRBJ1-2, with 7 bases matching TRBD1. Germline V gene data show CDR1 as MGHRA and CDR2 as YSYEKL. Trimming took 0 bases from V and 0 from J; bases not matched to a gene: 4. CDR3 length: 16 residues. CDR3 protein: CASSQEVTGTNYGYTF. The DNA for the CDR3 is TGCGCCAGCAGCCAAGAGGTGACAGGGACTAACTATGGCTACACCTTC.